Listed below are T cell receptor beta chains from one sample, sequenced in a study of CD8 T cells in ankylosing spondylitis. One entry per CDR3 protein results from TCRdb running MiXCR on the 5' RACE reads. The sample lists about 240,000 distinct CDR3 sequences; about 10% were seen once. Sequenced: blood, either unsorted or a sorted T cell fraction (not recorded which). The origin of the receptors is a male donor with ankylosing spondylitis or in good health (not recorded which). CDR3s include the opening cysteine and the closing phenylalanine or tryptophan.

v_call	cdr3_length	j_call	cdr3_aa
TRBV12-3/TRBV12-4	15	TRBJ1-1	CASSFQGMMDTEAFF
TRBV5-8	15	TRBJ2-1	CASSLAQGDFNEQFF
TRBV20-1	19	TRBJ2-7	CSARPYRASGMYHTYEQYF
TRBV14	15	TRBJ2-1	CASSPGSSPYNEQFF
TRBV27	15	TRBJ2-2	CASSLSRGGTGELFF
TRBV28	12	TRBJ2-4	CASSLYGWAEYF
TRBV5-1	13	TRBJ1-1	CASSLIGDTEAFF
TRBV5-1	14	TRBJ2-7	CASSPTGGPYEQYF
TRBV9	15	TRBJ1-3	CASSVGSGVLNTIYF
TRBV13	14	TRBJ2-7	CASSFGAGEQEQYF
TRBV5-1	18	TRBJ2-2	CASSLAPGLAGVSGELFF
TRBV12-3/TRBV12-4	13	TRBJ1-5	CASSSNSNQPQHF
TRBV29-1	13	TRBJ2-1	CSVEKDRYNEQFF
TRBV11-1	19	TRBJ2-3	CASSLLLAGGPLSTDTQYF
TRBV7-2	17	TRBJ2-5	CASSLGGLSGGRETQYF
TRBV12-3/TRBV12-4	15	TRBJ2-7	CASSFQLAGGSEQYF
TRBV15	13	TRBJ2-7	CATSRASRYEQYF
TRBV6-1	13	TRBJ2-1	CASSGRDYNEQFF
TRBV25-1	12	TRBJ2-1	CASSLSNREQFF
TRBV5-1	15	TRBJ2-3	CASSLLTGRADTQYF
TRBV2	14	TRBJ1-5	CASSVSRSNQPQHF
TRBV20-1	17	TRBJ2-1	CSARDRAGTSGNNEQFF
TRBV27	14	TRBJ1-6	CASSFWGANSPLHF
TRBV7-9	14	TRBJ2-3	CASSSDLYTDTQYF
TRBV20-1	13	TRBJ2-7	CSAPANPSYEQYF
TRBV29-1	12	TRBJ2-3	CSVNGNTDTQYF
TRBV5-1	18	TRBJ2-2	CASSTRTGALELARELFF
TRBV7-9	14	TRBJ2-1	CASSSMLRGNEQFF
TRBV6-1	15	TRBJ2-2	CASKASGANTGELFF
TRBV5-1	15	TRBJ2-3	CASSLRDSRTDTQYF
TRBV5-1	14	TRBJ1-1	CASSFAGPNTEAFF
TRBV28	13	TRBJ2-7	CASIGLTGYEQYF
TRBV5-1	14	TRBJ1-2	CASSPRTGNYGYTF
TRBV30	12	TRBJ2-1	CAWSPPGRQQFF
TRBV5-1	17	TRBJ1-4	CASSPGWGVSTNEKLFF
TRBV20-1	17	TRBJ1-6	CSAREPTWTGINSPLHF
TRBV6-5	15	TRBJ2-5	CASSSIQSRQETQYF
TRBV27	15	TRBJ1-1	CASSLDRLMNTEAFF
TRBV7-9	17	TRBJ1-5	CASSVAEAGVVYQPQHF
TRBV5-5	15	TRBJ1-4	CASSVSDLRNEKLFF
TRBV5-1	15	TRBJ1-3	CASSSGRLSGNTIYF
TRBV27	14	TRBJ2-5	CASSLSWGTETQYF
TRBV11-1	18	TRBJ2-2	CASSLRTGEIANTGELFF
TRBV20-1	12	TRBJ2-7	CSARTDLDEQYF
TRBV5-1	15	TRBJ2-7	CASSGWDTGKDEQYF
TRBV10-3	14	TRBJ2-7	CAISATSGGYEQYF
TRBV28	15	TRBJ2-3	CASSLAGGPVDTQYF
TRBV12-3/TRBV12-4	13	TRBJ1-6	CASRGQAGSPLHF
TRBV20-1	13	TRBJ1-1	CSPRQGSNTEAFF
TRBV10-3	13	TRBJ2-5	CAISEGLQETQYF
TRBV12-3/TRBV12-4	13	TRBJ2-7	CASTPAGPYEQYF
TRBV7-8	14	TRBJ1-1	CASSLGDKNTEAFF
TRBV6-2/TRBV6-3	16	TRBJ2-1	CASSLSERDSSKEQFF
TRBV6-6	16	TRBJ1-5	CASSYSQGNSNQPQHF
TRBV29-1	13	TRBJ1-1	CSVEVVGQGRAFF
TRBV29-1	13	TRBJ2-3	CSVVPGAADTQYF
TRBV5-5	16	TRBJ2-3	CASSLDQGVITDTQYF
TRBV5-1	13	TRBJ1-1	CASSLVMNTEAFF
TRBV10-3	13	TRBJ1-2	CAISDVTEGDYTF
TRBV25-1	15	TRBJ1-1	CASSATPRGSTEAFF